A single sample is the source of the 20 T cell receptor beta chains below, sequenced in a study of CD8 T cells in ankylosing spondylitis. TCRdb independently ran MiXCR on the 5' RACE reads; one entry per CDR3 protein. Among 150,000 to 200,000 distinct CDR3 sequences listed, roughly 18% were seen once. Sequencing input: blood, either unsorted or a sorted T cell fraction (not recorded which). The receptor source for this set is a male donor with ankylosing spondylitis or in good health (not recorded which).

V gene TRBV3-1 combines with J gene TRBJ2-1, with 7 bases identical to TRBD2. Germline CDR1 and CDR2: LGHDT and YNNKEL (reference sequence). After removal of 0 bases from V and 3 bases from J, the junction contained 20 bases not matched to a gene. CDR3 length: 21 residues. CDR3 in amino acids: CASSQDWRLADTHGVYNEQFF. In nucleotides, the CDR3 is TGTGCCAGCAGCCAAGATTGGCGGCTAGCGGATACCCACGGGGTCTACAATGAGCAGTTCTTC.

In regard to this clonotype: The CDR3 ends on some other residue instead of the conserved phenylalanine or tryptophan, so this is likely a read error. It is unclear where the CDR3 begins or ends on the DNA, so no DNA is shown, and the CDR3 is as TCRdb lists it. This rearrangement joins TRBV9 to TRBJ1-2; the table assigns TRBD1, which was not confirmed against the DNA. From its first to its last residue, the CDR3 has 15 amino acids. Germline CDR1 SGDLS, CDR2 YYNGEE. CDR3 region: CASSGQGGGRLQFTR.

The chain carries TRBV7-2 and TRBJ2-1, with unresolved D. Per the germline V gene, CDR1 is SGHTA and CDR2 is FQGNSA. The CDR3 consists of 12 residues. V was shortened by 0 bases and J by 6 bases, with 3 bases between the two germline ends. CDR3 sequence (DNA): TGTGCCAGCAGCTTAGCACGCAATGAGCAGTTCTTC. It specifies CASSLARNEQFF. The complete variable domain, with remaining parts taken from reference TRBV7-2 and TRBJ2-1, reads GAGVSQSPSNKVTEKGKDVELRCDPISGHTALYWYRQSLGQGLEFLIYFQGNSAPDKSGLPSDRFSAERTGGSVSTLTIQRTQQEDSAVYLCASSLARNEQFFGPGTRLTVL.

This clonotype has at least ten counts. The J gene is TRBJ1-4, the V gene TRBV9; D is unresolved. The CDR3 covers 11 residues. Germline-derived CDR1 and CDR2 are SGDLS and YYNGEE. Trimming took 4 bases from V and 7 from J, leaving 5 bases between them. The CDR3 nucleotides read TGTGCCAGCAGCAGCGGTGAAAAACTGTTTTTT. Translating gives CASSSGEKLFF. Combining the CDR3 with reference TRBV9 and TRBJ1-4 gives the whole variable domain DSGVTQTPKHLITATGQRVTLRCSPRSGDLSVYWYQQSLDQGLQFLIQYYNGEERAKGNILERFSAQQFPDLHSELNLSSLELGDSALYFCASSSGEKLFFGSGTQLSVL.

This clonotype was seen repeatedly, ten times or more. The chain joins TRBV5-1 to TRBJ2-7, with TRBD2 identical over 11 bases. The CDR3 consists of 15 residues. V dropped 1 base and J dropped 4; count of bases not matched to a gene: 4. The germline CDR1 and CDR2 sequences are SGHRS and YFSETQ. The CDR3 bases are TGCGCCAGCAGCTTGACGGGACTAGCGGATTACGAGCAGTACTTC. Translated, it gives CASSLTGLADYEQYF.

The chain couples TRBV6-2 or TRBV6-3 to TRBJ2-1; 11 positions match TRBD2. V shed 5 bases, J shed 3 bases, and the junction held 15 bases outside the gene matches. The CDR3 covers 19 residues. Germline-derived CDR1 and CDR2 are MNHEY and SVGEGT. The CDR3 loop reads CASSTYLFSGRGFYNEQFF. CDR3 DNA sequence: TGTGCCAGCAGTACTTATCTATTTAGCGGGAGGGGCTTCTACAATGAGCAGTTCTTC.

This clonotype occurred once. This chain joins TRBV28 and TRBJ1-2; D is perhaps TRBD1 (5 bases). Germline lookup yields CDR1 MDHEN and CDR2 SYDVKM. The CDR3 contains 15 residues. The V end was cut by 4 bases, the J end by 3 bases, with 15 bases between. This CDR3 reads CASSSAPGRYYGYTF. CDR3 DNA: TGTGCCAGCAGTTCCGCTCCGGGACGGTACTATGGCTACACCTTC.

The genes are TRBV29-1 and TRBJ2-1, with D perhaps matching TRBD2 (6 bases). V was pared by 4 bases and J by 5 bases, with 12 bases between. The CDR3 is 13 amino acids. Germline V gene lookup returns CDR1 SQVTM and CDR2 ANQGSEA. The CDR3 sequence: CSVVAARDNEQFF. The CDR3 region has the DNA TGCAGCGTTGTAGCGGCGAGGGACAATGAGCAGTTCTTC.

This clonotype has more than one count but fewer than ten. The gene calls are TRBV2 and TRBJ2-1; 7 bases match TRBD2. The CDR3 sequence is 14 residues long. CDR1 SNHLY and CDR2 FYNNEI come from the germline V gene. With 1 base clipped from V and 9 bases from J, the junction kept 6 bases outside the gene matches. DNA for the CDR3: TGTGCCAGCAGTGAAGGCGGGAGCTATGGTGAGCAGTTCTTC. It specifies CASSEGGSYGEQFF.

This clonotype was seen more than once but under ten times. The gene calls are TRBV28 and TRBJ1-3, with 8 positions matching TRBD1. This CDR3 is built from 14 residues. From germline, CDR1 is MDHEN and CDR2 SYDVKM. J lost 0 bases, V lost 5 bases, and 0 bases had no gene match. Written as DNA, the CDR3 is TGTGCCAGCAGTACAGGGGGCTCTGGAAACACCATATATTTT. This gives the protein CASSTGGSGNTIYF.

The sample holds many counts of this clonotype. The chain combines TRBV7-8 with TRBJ2-2; D may correspond to TRBD1 or TRBD2 (5 bases each). This CDR3 spans 14 amino acids. V lost 5 bases, J lost 5 bases, and 12 bases lay in between. Germline-derived CDR1 and CDR2 are SGHVS and FQNEAQ. This CDR3 reads CASSPEGPTGELFF. The CDR3 coding sequence is TGTGCCAGCAGCCCCGAGGGACCAACCGGGGAGCTGTTTTTT. The whole variable domain, filled in from reference TRBV7-8 and TRBJ2-2, reads GAGVSQSPRYKVAKRGQDVALRCDPISGHVSLFWYQQALGQGPEFLTYFQNEAQLDKSGLPSDRFFAERPEGSVSTLKIQRTQQEDSAVYLCASSPEGPTGELFFGEGSRLTVL.

V and J are TRBV9 and TRBJ2-1, with 9 bases fitting TRBD2. In germline, CDR1 is SGDLS, CDR2 YYNGEE. This CDR3 contains 16 residues. V lost 3 bases and J lost 4; bases outside the gene matches: 8. The CDR3: CASSGGQREVYNEQFF. The DNA of the CDR3 is TGTGCCAGCAGCGGAGGGCAGCGGGAGGTTTACAATGAGCAGTTCTTC.

This clonotype has only a few counts. This chain joins TRBV20-1 and TRBJ1-5; D remains unclear. V was trimmed by 5 bases and J by 6 bases, leaving 14 bases between them. This CDR3 spans 13 amino acids. The germline gives CDR1 DFQATT, CDR2 SNEGSKA (reference sequence). Here the CDR3 DNA reads TGCAGTGCTCTTTCTCGGAAGGGTCAGCCCCAGCATTTT. Its translation: CSALSRKGQPQHF.

The table lists this clonotype with many counts. The rearrangement uses TRBV2 and TRBJ2-1; D is uncertain. The V end was cut by 3 bases, the J end by 6 bases, with 15 bases between. CDR3 length: 15 amino acids. Germline CDR1 and CDR2: SNHLY and FYNNEI. The CDR3 sequence is CASSDIWYGSNEQFF. CDR3 sequence (DNA): TGTGCCAGCAGTGATATCTGGTATGGCAGCAATGAGCAGTTCTTC.

This clonotype turned up a few times. The genes are TRBV11-2 and TRBJ2-1; no definite D call. Germline CDR1 is SGHAT and CDR2 is FQNNGV. V was cut by 1 base and J by 0 bases, with 13 bases left in between. The CDR3 runs to 17 residues. CDR3 coding DNA: TGTGCCAGCAGCTTAGGTCGTAGGGCGAGCTCCTACAATGAGCAGTTCTTC. Its protein product is CASSLGRRASSYNEQFF.

This clonotype was seen a handful of times. The chain combines TRBV12-3 or TRBV12-4 with TRBJ2-1, with 9 bases aligning to TRBD2. V was pared by 2 bases and J by 9 bases, with 17 bases of the junction left unmatched. CDR3 length equals 18 residues. The CDR3, as DNA: TGTGCCAGCAGTTTAACCCAGGGTAGCGGGAGAAAAGCGGGTGAGCAGTTCTTC. It codes for CASSLTQGSGRKAGEQFF.

A few counts support this clonotype. The chain combines TRBV29-1 with TRBJ1-1; no clear D. This CDR3 is built from 14 residues. Germline CDR1 SQVTM, CDR2 ANQGSEA. Deletions cut 4 bases from V and 0 bases from J, with 12 bases between. The CDR3 DNA follows: TGCAGCGTTGCTCTGGGCAAAATGAACACTGAAGCTTTCTTT. It specifies CSVALGKMNTEAFF.

This sequence joins TRBV28 and TRBJ1-1; the D is unclear. Germline CDR1 MDHEN, CDR2 SYDVKM. CDR3 length: 16 amino acids. Trimming removed 4 bases from V and 4 bases from J, with 19 bases in between. The CDR3 region has the DNA TGTGCCAGCAGTTCCTTCGACCCCCTGAAAGGCACTGAAGCTTTCTTT. It specifies CASSSFDPLKGTEAFF.

This clonotype was observed a handful of times. The gene calls are TRBV18 and TRBJ2-1; 8 bases map to TRBD2. The CDR3 runs 16 residues. Per the germline V gene, CDR1 is KGHSH and CDR2 is LQKENI. J gave up 4 bases and V 0 bases, and 5 bases lay outside the gene matches. The CDR3 loop is CASSPPVSGSYNEQFF. The CDR3 nucleotides read TGTGCCAGCTCACCACCCGTCAGCGGGAGTTACAATGAGCAGTTCTTC.

This clonotype was detected ten times or more. The chain uses TRBV11-2 and TRBJ2-3; D perhaps matches TRBD1 (6 bases). Germline V gene sequence: CDR1 SGHAT, CDR2 FQNNGV. V shed 6 bases and J shed 2 bases, with 12 bases lying between them. CDR3 length: 14 residues. The CDR3 nucleotides read TGTGCCAGCAGGGTGACAGGATTCACAGATACGCAGTATTTT. Translating it yields CASRVTGFTDTQYF.